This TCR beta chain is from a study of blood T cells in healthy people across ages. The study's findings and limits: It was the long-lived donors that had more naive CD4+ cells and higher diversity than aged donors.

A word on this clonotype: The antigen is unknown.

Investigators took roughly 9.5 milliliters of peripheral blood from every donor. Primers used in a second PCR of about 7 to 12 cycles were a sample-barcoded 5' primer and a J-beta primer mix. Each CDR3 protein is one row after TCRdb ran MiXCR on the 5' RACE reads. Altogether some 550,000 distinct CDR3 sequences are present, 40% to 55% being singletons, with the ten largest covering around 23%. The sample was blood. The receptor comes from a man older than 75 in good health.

DNA of the CDR3: TGCAGTGCTAGCCCCTCCTACGAGCAGTACTTC. Protein product: CSASPSYEQYF. The chain links TRBV20-1 to TRBJ2-7; D is unresolved. The germline CDR1 and CDR2 sequences are DFQATT and SNEGSKA (reference sequence). V was clipped by 3 bases and J by 0 bases, with 3 bases between them. This CDR3 region has 11 residues.